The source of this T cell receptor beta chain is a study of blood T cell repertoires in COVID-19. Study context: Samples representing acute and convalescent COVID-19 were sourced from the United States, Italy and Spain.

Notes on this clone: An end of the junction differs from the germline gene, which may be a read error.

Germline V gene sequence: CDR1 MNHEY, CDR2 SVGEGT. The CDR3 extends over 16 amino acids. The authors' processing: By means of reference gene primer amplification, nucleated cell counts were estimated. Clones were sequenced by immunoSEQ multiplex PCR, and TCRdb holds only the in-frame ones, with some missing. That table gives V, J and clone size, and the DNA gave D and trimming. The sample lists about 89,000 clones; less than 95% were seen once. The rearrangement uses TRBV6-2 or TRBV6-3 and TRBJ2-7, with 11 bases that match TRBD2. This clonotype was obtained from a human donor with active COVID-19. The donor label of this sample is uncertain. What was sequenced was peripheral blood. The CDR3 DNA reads TGTGTCAGCAGCCTAGGTGCCACTAGCGGGGGCCTCGAGCAGTACTTC. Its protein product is CVSSLGATSGGLEQYF.